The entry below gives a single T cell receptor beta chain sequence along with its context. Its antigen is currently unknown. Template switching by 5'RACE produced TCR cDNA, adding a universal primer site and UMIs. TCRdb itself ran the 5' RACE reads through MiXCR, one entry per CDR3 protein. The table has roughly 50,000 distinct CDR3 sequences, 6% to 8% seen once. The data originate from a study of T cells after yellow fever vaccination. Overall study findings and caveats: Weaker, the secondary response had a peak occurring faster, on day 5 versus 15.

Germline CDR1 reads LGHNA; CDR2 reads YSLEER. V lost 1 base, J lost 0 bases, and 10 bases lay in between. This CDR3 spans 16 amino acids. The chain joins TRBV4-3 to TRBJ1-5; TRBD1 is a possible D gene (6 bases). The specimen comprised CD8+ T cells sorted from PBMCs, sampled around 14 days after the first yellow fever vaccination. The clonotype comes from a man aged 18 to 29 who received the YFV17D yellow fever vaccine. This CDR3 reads CASSQVLGGSNQPQHF. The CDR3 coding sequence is TGCGCCAGCAGCCAAGTCTTAGGGGGTAGCAATCAGCCCCAGCATTTT.